This T cell receptor (beta chain) is drawn from a study of T cell repertoires in cytomegalovirus infection. This clonotype was seen at least ten times. What it binds is not known. TCRdb analysed the reads with MiXCR anew, one entry per CDR3 protein. This table holds hundreds of thousands of distinct CDR3 sequences, around 11% found once. The CDR3 is made up of 14 amino acids. With 4 bases removed from V and 4 bases from J, the gap between germline ends came to 11 bases. CDR1 and CDR2 from the germline V gene are SGHKS and YYEKEE (reference sequence). The study's findings and limits: The study found HLA-C-restricted CMV-specific TCR beta clonotypes dominating the ex vivo response. People with CMV and the relevant HLA were identified by cumulative public TCR beta family frequency.

Sequences were obtained from PBMCs. The genes are TRBV5-5 and TRBJ2-2, with D maybe TRBD2 (6 bases). The receptor comes from a human donor in good health (CMV status not recorded). Some clones in this sample may be carry-over from other donors' samples. The CDR3 DNA follows: TGTGCCAGCAGCCCGCTGACTAGCACCGGGGAGCTGTTTTTT. It translates to CASSPLTSTGELFF.